What follows are 26 T cell receptor beta chains derived from one specimen sequenced in a study of T cell responses to AZD1222 COVID-19 vaccine. Measured with immunoSEQ multiplex PCR; TCRdb has only the in-frame clones, and not every one. The data contain 100,000 to 150,000 clones, about 89% of them singletons. Sequencing used peripheral blood, obtained on day 0 of AZD1222 vaccination. These TCRs come from an adult in good health.

The chain recombines TRBV12-5 with TRBJ1-3; D not resolved. Germline V gene sequence: CDR1 LGHNT, CDR2 FRNRAP. The CDR3 runs 12 residues. Trimming cost V 3 bases and J 2 bases, with 2 bases left between them. CDR3 nucleotides: TGTGCTAGTGGTTTTACTGGAAACACCATATATTTT. Its translation is CASGFTGNTIYF. Variable domain in full (rest from reference TRBV12-5 and TRBJ1-3): DARVTQTPRHKVTEMGQEVTMRCQPILGHNTVFWYRQTMMQGLELLAYFRNRAPLDDSGMPKDRFSAEMPDATLATLKIQPSEPRDSAVYFCASGFTGNTIYFGEGSWLTVV.

CDR3 in amino acids: CASSYSAGVGGNTIYF. Here the CDR3 DNA reads TGTGCCAGCAGTTACTCGGCCGGGGTCGGTGGAAACACCATATATTTT. The rearrangement joins TRBV6-5 to TRBJ1-3, with D unresolved. Germline values: CDR1 MNHEY, CDR2 SVGAGI. The CDR3 has 16 amino acids. Between the trimmed V and J ends, which lost 0 bases and 3 bases, there was a span of 12 bases.

This chain joins TRBV24-1 and TRBJ2-2, with D perhaps TRBD1 or TRBD2 (5 bases each). The CDR3 extends over 15 amino acids. Germline CDR1 is KGHDR and CDR2 is SFDVKD. Trimming took off 5 bases at V and 2 bases at J, with 11 bases between the two ends. CDR3 sequence: CATSAPRGNTGELFF. The CDR3 DNA follows: TGTGCCACCAGTGCCCCTCGGGGCAACACCGGGGAGCTGTTTTTT.

This chain connects TRBV18 to TRBJ2-1; 13 bases line up with TRBD2. This CDR3 has 15 amino acids. Trimming took 6 bases from V and 5 from J; bases not matched to a gene: 4. Germline lookup yields CDR1 KGHSH and CDR2 LQKENI. The CDR3: CASSTGLAGDNEQFF. CDR3 bases: TGTGCCAGCTCTACCGGACTAGCGGGAGACAATGAGCAGTTCTTC.

In its sample, this clone was seen once. The rearrangement joins TRBV4-2 to TRBJ1-2, with TRBD1 identical over 7 bases. CDR3 length equals 16 residues. V gave up 0 bases and J gave up 4 bases; unmatched junction bases: 8. In germline, CDR1 is LGHNA, CDR2 YNFKEQ. The CDR3, as DNA: TGTGCCAGCAGCCAAGATGATACCGGGACAGTCTATGGCTACACCTTC. Translated, it gives CASSQDDTGTVYGYTF.

In its sample, this clone was seen a few times. The chain is built from TRBV5-1 and TRBJ1-1, with D tentatively TRBD1 (6 bases). CDR1 and CDR2 (germline): SGHRS, YFSETQ. The CDR3 contains 14 residues. V was clipped by 4 bases and J by 8 bases, with 18 bases between them. In nucleotides, the CDR3 is TGCGCCAGCAGCGCCGGGCAGGGGTTCACAGAAGCTTTCTTT. Its translation is CASSAGQGFTEAFF.

The chain joins TRBV28 to TRBJ1-2; unclear D gene. Trimming stripped 3 bases from V and 7 bases from J, with 6 bases between. The CDR3 loop spans 11 amino acids. In germline, CDR1 is MDHEN, CDR2 SYDVKM. The CDR3 nucleotides are TGTGCCAGCAGTTTCTCGGCTGGCTACACCTTC. It translates to CASSFSAGYTF.

V is TRBV28 and J is TRBJ2-1, with D perhaps being TRBD1 or TRBD2 (5 bases each). The CDR3 length is 16 residues. V shed 8 bases and J shed 6 bases, with 23 bases lying between them. From germline, CDR1 is MDHEN and CDR2 SYDVKM. The DNA of the CDR3 is TGTGCCAGCCAAGTTTATGGGACGGCCGGCTCCAATGAGCAGTTCTTC. Encoded protein: CASQVYGTAGSNEQFF.

This chain uses TRBV7-3 with TRBJ2-7; 8 bases are a match to TRBD1. The germline V gene encodes CDR1 SGHTA and CDR2 FQGTGA. The CDR3 runs to 14 residues. With 3 bases clipped from V and 6 bases from J, the junction kept 7 bases outside the gene matches. CDR3 nucleotide sequence: TGTGCCAGCAGCTTTGGACAGGGAGAGTCCGAGCAGTACTTC. Residues: CASSFGQGESEQYF.

V is TRBV6-5 and J is TRBJ2-1; 9 nucleotides agree with TRBD2. The V gene's germline CDR1 is MNHEY and CDR2 SVGAGI. The CDR3 has 13 amino acids. J was trimmed by 8 bases and V by 8 bases; bases with no gene match: 7. CDR3 amino acids: CASGLAGTDEQFF. The CDR3 DNA sequence: TGTGCCAGCGGCCTAGCGGGAACCGATGAGCAGTTCTTC.

V and J are TRBV7-2 and TRBJ1-6; D remains ambiguous. From germline, CDR1 is SGHTA and CDR2 FQGNSA. With 6 bases removed from V and 1 base from J, the gap between germline ends came to 19 bases. This CDR3 has 18 amino acids. CDR3 DNA: TGTGCCAGCAGTCCCCTTCCATCATTAGGGTCCTATAATTCACCCCTCCACTTT. It specifies CASSPLPSLGSYNSPLHF.

The chain links TRBV10-3 to TRBJ1-4; 7 positions match TRBD1. Germline loops: CDR1 ENHRY, CDR2 SYGVKD. V gave up 3 bases and J gave up 8 bases; unmatched junction bases: 6. CDR3 length equals 14 residues. CDR3 coding DNA: TGTGCCATCAGTGATCCGTTAGGGGGCGAAAAACTGTTTTTT. Encoded protein: CAISDPLGGEKLFF.

The gene calls are TRBV18 and TRBJ1-5, with 9 bases identical to TRBD1. V trimming: 5 bases; J trimming: 7 bases; junction bases outside the gene matches: 6. The length of the CDR3 is 14 residues. Germline-derived CDR1 and CDR2 are KGHSH and LQKENI. The chain's CDR3 is CASSSGTGYQPQHF. CDR3 in DNA: TGTGCCAGCTCATCCGGGACAGGGTACCAGCCCCAGCATTTT.

This clone was seen only a few times. The sample holds other DNA sequences that translate to the same CDR3. The chain carries TRBV7-9 and TRBJ1-1; D is undetermined. Germline V lookup: CDR1 SEHNR, CDR2 FQNEAQ (reference sequence). The CDR3 covers 14 residues. Trimming stripped 2 bases from V and 1 base from J, with 8 bases between. CDR3 region: CASSLQGGNTEAFF. Here the CDR3 DNA reads TGTGCCAGCAGCTTACAAGGAGGGAACACTGAAGCTTTCTTT. Full variable domain (outside the CDR3, taken from reference TRBV7-9 and TRBJ1-1): DTGVSQNPRHKITKRGQNVTFRCDPISEHNRLYWYRQTLGQGPEFLTYFQNEAQLEKSRLLSDRFSAERPKGSFSTLEIQRTEQGDSAMYLCASSLQGGNTEAFFGQGTRLTVV.

This clone was observed once. V gene TRBV3-1 (or the pseudogene TRBV3-2) combines with J gene TRBJ1-6, with D possibly TRBD1 on 5 matching bases. Germline V gene lookup returns CDR1 LGHDT and CDR2 YNNKEL (reference sequence). Trimming shortened V by 1 base and J by 13 bases, and 14 bases separated the two germline ends. CDR3 size: 14 residues. CDR3 coding DNA: TGTGCCAGCAGCCAAGTATCAATAGGGGATCCCCTCCACTTT. Amino acid sequence: CASSQVSIGDPLHF.

This clone was seen only a few times. V gene TRBV19 combines with J gene TRBJ1-2, with a tentative D call TRBD1 (6 bases). The ends were cut back, 7 bases at V and 6 bases at J, with 15 bases in the middle. CDR1 is LNHDA, CDR2 SQIVND, per germline (reference sequence). The CDR3 is 13 residues long. CDR3 coding DNA: TGTGCCAGTACCCCTGGGGGGCTTAATGGCTACACCTTC. Protein sequence: CASTPGGLNGYTF.

The V call is TRBV7-8, the J call TRBJ1-6; maybe TRBD1 (5 bases). Trimming took off 3 bases at V and 10 bases at J, with 13 bases between the two ends. The germline CDR1 and CDR2 sequences are SGHVS and FQNEAQ. This CDR3 contains 14 residues. CDR3 nucleotide sequence: TGTGCCAGCAGCTTCGGGACGTCGGGGTCACCCCTCCACTTT. This gives the protein CASSFGTSGSPLHF. Full variable domain (remainder filled in from reference TRBV7-8 and TRBJ1-6): GAGVSQSPRYKVAKRGQDVALRCDPISGHVSLFWYQQALGQGPEFLTYFQNEAQLDKSGLPSDRFFAERPEGSVSTLKIQRTQQEDSAVYLCASSFGTSGSPLHFGNGTRLTVT.

The chain has TRBV2 and TRBJ1-6; TRBD1 might be the D (5 bases). The V gene's germline CDR1 is SNHLY and CDR2 FYNNEI. The CDR3 contains 14 residues. V was trimmed by 5 bases and J by 7 bases, leaving 12 bases between them. CDR3 coding DNA: TGTGCCAGCAGTCGCCTAGGGGAAAATTCACCCCTCCACTTT. It is translated as CASSRLGENSPLHF.

The chain carries TRBV7-2 and TRBJ2-3; D gene uncertain. Trimming took 5 bases from V and 8 from J, leaving 14 bases between them. This CDR3 is built from 13 residues. Germline CDR1 is SGHTA and CDR2 is FQGNSA. The CDR3 protein is CASSPSEPTTQYF. CDR3 nucleotides: TGTGCCAGCAGCCCCAGCGAGCCAACTACGCAGTATTTT.

The chain links TRBV5-1 to TRBJ1-1; a possible D gene is TRBD1 (5 bases). The CDR3 is 16 residues long. CDR1 and CDR2 from the germline V gene are SGHRS and YFSETQ. The V end was cut by 0 bases, the J end by 3 bases, with 15 bases between. CDR3 in DNA: TGCGCCAGCAGCTTGGCCCCCGACAGACCTGACACTGAAGCTTTCTTT. Translating gives CASSLAPDRPDTEAFF.

V gene TRBV24-1 combines with J gene TRBJ2-7; TRBD1 matches at 10 bases. Germline V gives CDR1 KGHDR, CDR2 SFDVKD. Germline trimming cut 5 bases from V and 4 bases from J; bases unmatched to any gene: 7. The length of the CDR3 is 15 residues. The CDR3 DNA reads TGTGCCACCAGTGCCTGGACAGGGGGGGGATACGAGCAGTACTTC. Protein product: CATSAWTGGGYEQYF.

The chain couples TRBV30 to TRBJ2-7, with 10 bases lining up with TRBD1. The CDR3 is made up of 16 amino acids. V was clipped by 3 bases and J by 2 bases; unmatched bases: 10. The germline V gene has CDR1 GTSNPN and CDR2 SVGIG (reference sequence). This CDR3 reads CAWRRLPGQGPYEQYF. CDR3 sequence (DNA): TGTGCCTGGAGGAGACTTCCGGGACAGGGGCCCTACGAGCAGTACTTC.

This chain joins TRBV5-1 and TRBJ2-2, with 8 nucleotides matching TRBD1. The J segment lost 0 bases and the V segment lost 1 base, leaving 8 bases of the junction unmatched. The germline V gene has CDR1 SGHRS and CDR2 YFSETQ. This CDR3 region has 18 residues. This CDR3 is CASSLPPGQASNTGELFF. As DNA, the CDR3 is TGCGCCAGCAGCTTGCCCCCGGGACAGGCCTCGAACACCGGGGAGCTGTTTTTT.

As to this clone: At the DNA level, this CDR3 is encoded by other sequences in the same sample as well. The rearrangement links TRBV29-1 to TRBJ2-3, with 9 bases lining up with TRBD1. Trimming removed 7 bases from V and 3 bases from J; junction bases left unmatched: 5. Germline loops: CDR1 SQVTM, CDR2 ANQGSEA. CDR3 length: 13 residues. This chain's CDR3 is CSGDRGGTDTQYF. The CDR3 DNA follows: TGCAGCGGTGACAGGGGGGGAACAGATACGCAGTATTTT.

This clone has only a few counts. This chain uses TRBV2 with TRBJ2-7; TRBD2 agrees at 10 bases. The germline gives CDR1 SNHLY, CDR2 FYNNEI. The CDR3 covers 15 residues. Losses at the gene ends were 1 base for V and 6 bases for J; bases not matched to a gene: 6. CDR3 DNA: TGTGCCAGCAGTGAAGTAGCGGGAGGCGCCCCCGAGCAGTACTTC. As protein: CASSEVAGGAPEQYF. Variable domain in full (rest from reference TRBV2 and TRBJ2-7): EPEVTQTPSHQVTQMGQEVILRCVPISNHLYFYWYRQILGQKVEFLVSFYNNEISEKSEIFDDQFSVERPDGSNFTLKIRSTKLEDSAMYFCASSEVAGGAPEQYFGPGTRLTVT.

The chain has TRBV2 and TRBJ1-2; D might be TRBD1 (5 bases). V was shortened by 2 bases and J by 2 bases, with 12 bases between the two germline ends. The V gene's germline CDR1 is SNHLY and CDR2 FYNNEI. This CDR3 comprises 15 residues. Here the CDR3 DNA reads TGTGCCAGCAGTGAAAGTCCCAGGGTAAACTATGGCTACACCTTC. Amino acids: CASSESPRVNYGYTF.